This is a list of T cell receptor beta chains from one sample in a study of cytomegalovirus exposure and HLA in healthy donors. The table came from immunoSEQ multiplex PCR; TCRdb's copy has only in-frame clones and leaves some out. Of tens of thousands of clones in the sample, about 94% were seen once. Sequencing was performed on PBMCs. The receptors originated from a man between 18 and 29 years old in good health and CMV-seropositive. CDR3s leave out the opening cysteine and the closing phenylalanine or tryptophan. The order of the fields is V gene, J gene, D gene, CDR3 protein. The D gene is left open where the match is weak.

TRBV10-2	TRBJ2-1	.	ASGGNNEQF
TRBV28	TRBJ2-1	TRBD2	ASKLDNSGGPREF
TRBV28	TRBJ2-7	.	ASSSYLGVDEQY
TRBV28	TRBJ2-5	.	ASSRVPYQETQY
TRBV19	TRBJ1-4	.	ASSMNTVEKLF
TRBV11-3	TRBJ2-5	TRBD2	ASSLETSGGRETQY
TRBV2	TRBJ2-1	TRBD1	ASSVPRGSPGPGLNEQF
TRBV28	TRBJ1-2	.	ASSLREWGGLTNYGYT
TRBV7-3	TRBJ1-2	.	ASSLEPGHYGYT
TRBV7-9	TRBJ1-1	.	ASSPISDTEAF
TRBV6-5	TRBJ2-7	TRBD2	ASSPLAGEYEQY
TRBV28	TRBJ2-7	.	ASSPGATYEQY
TRBV7-6	TRBJ1-4	TRBD1	ASSLAGGQELF
TRBV5-4	TRBJ2-3	TRBD2	ASSLARASGRPDTQY
TRBV2	TRBJ1-2	.	ARTGDYGYT
TRBV12-5	TRBJ2-5	.	ASGFSRDTIQETQY
TRBV2	TRBJ2-7	TRBD1	ASRSRTGTGGYEQY
TRBV7-6	TRBJ1-2	TRBD1	ASSSDGTGGRVSYGYT
TRBV7-9	TRBJ1-1	.	ASSPRNRVRTEAF
TRBV18	TRBJ1-5	TRBD1	ASSPNPGTGVQPQH
TRBV6-6	TRBJ2-1	TRBD2	ASSYLSGALGNEQF
TRBV6-5	TRBJ1-2	.	ASSYNNRVNYGYT
TRBV15	TRBJ2-3	TRBD1	ATLGQETDTQY
TRBV6-5	TRBJ2-3	TRBD2	ASRELAGGGTQY
TRBV28	TRBJ2-2	TRBD2	ASSPLAVRTGELF
TRBV7-9	TRBJ1-4	.	ASSQKQGRNEKLF
TRBV6-1	TRBJ1-5	TRBD1	ASSGDRNNQPQH
TRBV28	TRBJ1-4	TRBD1	ASSVTGRTNEKLF
TRBV6-1	TRBJ1-5	.	ASSEAGRPEIRPQH
TRBV27	TRBJ2-3	.	ASSPRRSDTQY
TRBV11-2	TRBJ1-1	.	ASTMDRNTEAF
TRBV6-5	TRBJ2-7	TRBD1	ASSYSETGSYEQY